These T cell receptor beta chains were read from a single sample in a study of brain T cells in children with intractable seizures. Profiled with immunoSEQ multiplex PCR; TCRdb holds only in-frame clones, not every one. The table lists about 320,000 clones, more than 85% of them singletons, with about 6% in the top ten. Sequencing used peripheral blood, obtained 5 to 6 months after surgery. These receptors were collected from a boy under three years old with tuberous sclerosis and intractable seizures. CDR3s include the opening cysteine and the closing phenylalanine or tryptophan. D genes are given only for firm matches. The size field is filled for only some rows; it gives once, few, many or a size class.

size,D,V,J,DNA,CDR3
NA,TRBD1,TRBV10-1,TRBJ2-1,TGCGCCAGCAGTCGGCGACAGGGGGCCAAGTACAATGAGCAGTTCTTC,CASSRRQGAKYNEQFF
NA,NA,TRBV13,TRBJ1-1,TGTGCCAGCAGCGGACCTCCTGTGCCTCCCCTACTCATGAACACTGAAGCTTTCTTT,CASSGPPVPPLLMNTEAFF
NA,TRBD1,TRBV4-1,TRBJ1-1,TGCGCCAGCAGCAAACAGGGGGTGACCGAAGCTTTCTTT,CASSKQGVTEAFF
once,NA,TRBV29-1,TRBJ2-1,TGCAGCGTTGAATCCGACAGCTCCTACAATGAGCAGTTCTTC,CSVESDSSYNEQFF
NA,NA,TRBV7-3,TRBJ2-1,TGTGCCAGCAGTCTTTTGTCAAGGAGCTCCTACAATGAGCAGTTCTTC,CASSLLSRSSYNEQFF
NA,NA,TRBV7-6,TRBJ1-6,TGTGCCAGCAGCCGCGGGCTCACGGACAATTCACCCCTCCACTTT,CASSRGLTDNSPLHF
once,NA,TRBV21-1,TRBJ2-3,TGTGCCAGCAGCAAGAGGGTGGGGATTCTAGACAGGGGGGGAATCCCCGGAAGCACAGATACGCAGTATTTT,CASSKRVGILDRGGIPGSTDTQYF
NA,NA,TRBV30,TRBJ1-5,TGTGCCTGGAGTAGGCAGGGGAGTAATCAGCCCCAGCATTTT,CAWSRQGSNQPQHF
once,TRBD1,TRBV2,TRBJ1-2,TGTGCCAGCAGCTTACAGGGGTCCTATGGCTACACCTTC,CASSLQGSYGYTF
NA,NA,TRBV30,TRBJ2-6,TGTGCCTGGAGTGTCCTACGTGGGGCCAACGTCCTGACTTTC,CAWSVLRGANVLTF
NA,NA,TRBV7-2,TRBJ2-5,TGTGCCAGCGGCCTAGAGGCGGGCCGACAAGAGACCCAGTACTTC,CASGLEAGRQETQYF
NA,NA,TRBV30,TRBJ1-1,TGTGCCTGGAGAAAGGGACTTAACACTGAAGCTTTCTTT,CAWRKGLNTEAFF